A selection of T cell receptor beta chains follows, all from one sample in a study of PD-1 blockade in classical Hodgkin lymphoma. Only in-frame clones appear in the TCRdb table, and some are missing; sequencing was by immunoSEQ multiplex PCR. This table has roughly 21,000 clones, roughly 89% appearing once. The sample comprised CD8+ T cells from blood. The receptors derive from a human donor with classical Hodgkin lymphoma. Each CDR3 is given with its conserved first and last residue. The D gene is left open where the match is weak. Expanded clones are given a class, and other clones once, few, many or no size at all.

clone_size j_call v_call d_call cdr3_nt cdr3_aa
NA TRBJ2-7 TRBV18 NA TGTGCCAGCTCACCAGGGTCAACCTACGAGCAGTACTTC CASSPGSTYEQYF
NA TRBJ1-1 TRBV6-5 NA TGTGCCAGCAGGCGGACGGCCGCTGGGAACACTGAAGCTTTCTTT CASRRTAAGNTEAFF
NA TRBJ2-3 TRBV7-6 TRBD1 TGTGCCAGCAGCCGCCCCGGACAGGGGGCGGCAGATACGCAGTATTTT CASSRPGQGAADTQYF
NA TRBJ1-1 TRBV5-1 NA TGCGCCAGCAGTGAGATACAGGGTGGTGAAGCTTTCTTT CASSEIQGGEAFF
NA TRBJ2-6 TRBV6-5 NA TGTGCCAGCAGTTACAGGGGATCTGGGGCCAACGTCCTGACTTTC CASSYRGSGANVLTF
NA TRBJ2-3 TRBV10-2 NA TGCGCCAGCAACCTAGTTGGCTACACAGATACGCAGTATTTT CASNLVGYTDTQYF
once TRBJ1-1 TRBV19 NA TGTGCCAGTAGTACCTTCGGGACTGAAGCTTTCTTT CASSTFGTEAFF
NA TRBJ2-7 TRBV7-2 TRBD2 TGTGCCAGCAGCTTAGTTTATAGCGGGAGCAGGTACGAGCAGTACTTC CASSLVYSGSRYEQYF
NA TRBJ2-3 TRBV9 NA TGTGCCAGCAGCGTGGGAACAGGGAGCACAGATACGCAGTATTTT CASSVGTGSTDTQYF
NA TRBJ2-7 TRBV28 TRBD2 TGTGCCAGCAGTTATTGGACTAGCGCGAAAACCTACGAGCAGTACTTC CASSYWTSAKTYEQYF
NA TRBJ2-7 TRBV7-8 NA TGTGCCAGCAGCTCAATACAGGAGGAGTACGAGCAGTACTTC CASSSIQEEYEQYF
once TRBJ2-7 TRBV27 TRBD1 TGTGCCAGCAGTCCAGGGATCGGGGGACAGGCTATCTACGAGCAGTACTTC CASSPGIGGQAIYEQYF
NA TRBJ2-1 TRBV18 NA TGTGCCAGCTCACCTCGCGAGGGGAGGAACAATGAGCAGTTCTTC CASSPREGRNNEQFF
NA TRBJ1-1 TRBV2 NA TGTGCCAGCAGTGACGAAAGCTCTGAAGCTTTCTTT CASSDESSEAFF
few TRBJ1-5 TRBV10-3 NA TGTGCCATCAGTGAGTCAACAGGGTATCAGCCCCAGCATTTT CAISESTGYQPQHF
NA TRBJ1-2 TRBV10-3 NA TGTGCCATCAGTGTCCAGGTCTCTAACTATGGCTACACCTTC CAISVQVSNYGYTF
few TRBJ1-1 TRBV4-1 NA TGCGCCAGCAGCCAGCAGAGGGGTGAAGCTTTCTTT CASSQQRGEAFF
NA TRBJ2-5 TRBV4-1 NA TGCGCCAGCAGCCAAGATAGGGGCCAGCTGGAGACCCAGTACTTC CASSQDRGQLETQYF
NA TRBJ2-3 TRBV19 NA TGTGCCAGAATTCACAGGTACACAGATACGCAGTATTTT CARIHRYTDTQYF
NA TRBJ1-5 TRBV6-5 NA TGTGCCAGCAGCGTGATAGGGAGCAATCAGCCCCAGCATTTT CASSVIGSNQPQHF
NA TRBJ1-2 TRBV9 TRBD1 TGTGCCAGCAGCACAGGACAGGACAGATATGGCTACACCTTC CASSTGQDRYGYTF
NA TRBJ2-1 TRBV20-1 NA TGCAGTGCTAGACTAGACAATGAGCAGTTCTTC CSARLDNEQFF
NA TRBJ2-7 TRBV6-1 NA TGTGCCAGCAGTGTTACGTCGGGAAACTACGAGCAGTACTTC CASSVTSGNYEQYF
NA TRBJ1-2 TRBV5-1 NA TGCGCCAGCAGCTTGAGACAGACCCACTATGGCTACACCTTC CASSLRQTHYGYTF
NA TRBJ2-1 TRBV7-2 NA TGTGCCAGCAGCTTCCCGAAATTGACTAACAATGAGCAGTTCTTC CASSFPKLTNNEQFF
once TRBJ2-1 TRBV7-6 TRBD2 TGTGCCAGCAGCCTTATCGTGTCAAGACTAGCGGGAGCGAGAAATGAGCAGTTCTTC CASSLIVSRLAGARNEQFF
NA TRBJ2-1 TRBV30 NA TGTGCCTGGAGTACCCTTACCCACAATGAGCAGTTCTTC CAWSTLTHNEQFF
few TRBJ2-3 TRBV6-4 NA TGTGCCAGCAGTGTCGTTCCTGCTGGCACAGATACGCAGTATTTT CASSVVPAGTDTQYF